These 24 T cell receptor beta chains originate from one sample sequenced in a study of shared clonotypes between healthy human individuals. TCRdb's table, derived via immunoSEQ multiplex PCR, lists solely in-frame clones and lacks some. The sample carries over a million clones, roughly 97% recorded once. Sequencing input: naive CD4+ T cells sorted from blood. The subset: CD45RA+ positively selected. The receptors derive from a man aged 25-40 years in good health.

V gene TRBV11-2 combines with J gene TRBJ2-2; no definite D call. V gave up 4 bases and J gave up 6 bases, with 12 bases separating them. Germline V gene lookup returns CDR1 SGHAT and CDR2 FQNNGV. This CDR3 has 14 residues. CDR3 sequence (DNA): TGTGCCAGCAGCTCCTTCAAAGGAGCCGGGGAGCTGTTTTTT. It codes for CASSSFKGAGELFF.

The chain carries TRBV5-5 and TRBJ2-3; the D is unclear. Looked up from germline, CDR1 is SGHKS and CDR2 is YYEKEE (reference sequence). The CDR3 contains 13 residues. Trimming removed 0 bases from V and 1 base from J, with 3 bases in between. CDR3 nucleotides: TGTGCCAGCAGCTTGGACGGCACAGATACGCAGTATTTT. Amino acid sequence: CASSLDGTDTQYF. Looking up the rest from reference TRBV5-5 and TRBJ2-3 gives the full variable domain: DAGVTQSPTHLIKTRGQQVTLRCSPISGHKSVSWYQQVLGQGPQFIFQYYEKEERGRGNFPDRFSARQFPNYSSELNVNALLLGDSALYLCASSLDGTDTQYFGPGTRLTVL.

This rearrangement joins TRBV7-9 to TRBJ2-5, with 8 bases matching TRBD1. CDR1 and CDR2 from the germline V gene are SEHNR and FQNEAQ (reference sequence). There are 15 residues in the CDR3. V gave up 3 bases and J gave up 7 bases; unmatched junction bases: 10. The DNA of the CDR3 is TGTGCCAGCAGCTTCTCGGGACAGGCGATGGGGACCCAGTACTTC. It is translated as CASSFSGQAMGTQYF.

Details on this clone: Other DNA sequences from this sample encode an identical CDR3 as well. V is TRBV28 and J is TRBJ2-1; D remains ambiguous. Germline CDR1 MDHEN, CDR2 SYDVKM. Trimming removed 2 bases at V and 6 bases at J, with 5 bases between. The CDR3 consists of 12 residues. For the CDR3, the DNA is TGTGCCAGCAGTTTAGTTGGCAATGAGCAGTTCTTC. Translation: CASSLVGNEQFF.

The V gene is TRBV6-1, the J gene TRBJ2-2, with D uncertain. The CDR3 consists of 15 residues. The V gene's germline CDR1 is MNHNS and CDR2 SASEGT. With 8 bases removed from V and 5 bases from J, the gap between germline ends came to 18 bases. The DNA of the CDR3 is TGTGCCAGCCCCTCCTCGCGGACCTGGACCGGGGAGCTGTTTTTT. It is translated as CASPSSRTWTGELFF.

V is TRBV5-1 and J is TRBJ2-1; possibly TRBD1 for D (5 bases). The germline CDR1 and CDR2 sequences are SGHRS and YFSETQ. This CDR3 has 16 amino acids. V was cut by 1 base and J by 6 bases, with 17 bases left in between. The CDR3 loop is CASSLPGRFRGNEQFF. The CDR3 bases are TGCGCCAGCAGCTTGCCAGGGCGCTTTAGAGGCAATGAGCAGTTCTTC.

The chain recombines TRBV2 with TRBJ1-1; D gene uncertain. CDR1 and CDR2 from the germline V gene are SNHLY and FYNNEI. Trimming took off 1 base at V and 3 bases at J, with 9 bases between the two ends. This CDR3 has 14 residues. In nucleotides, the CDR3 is TGTGCCAGCAGTGAAGTGGGGTATGACACTGAAGCTTTCTTT. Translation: CASSEVGYDTEAFF.

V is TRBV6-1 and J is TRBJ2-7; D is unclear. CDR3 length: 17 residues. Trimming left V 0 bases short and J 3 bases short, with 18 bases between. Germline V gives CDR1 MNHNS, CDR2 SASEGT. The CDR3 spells CASSEALALSFYYEQYF. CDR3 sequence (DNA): TGTGCCAGCAGTGAAGCCTTAGCTTTAAGTTTTTACTACGAGCAGTACTTC.

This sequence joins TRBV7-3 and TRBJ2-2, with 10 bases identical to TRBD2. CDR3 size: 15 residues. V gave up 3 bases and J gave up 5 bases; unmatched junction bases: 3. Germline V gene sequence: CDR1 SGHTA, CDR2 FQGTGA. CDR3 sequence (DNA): TGTGCCAGCAGCTTCCGGACTAGCGGAACCGGGGAGCTGTTTTTT. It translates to CASSFRTSGTGELFF.

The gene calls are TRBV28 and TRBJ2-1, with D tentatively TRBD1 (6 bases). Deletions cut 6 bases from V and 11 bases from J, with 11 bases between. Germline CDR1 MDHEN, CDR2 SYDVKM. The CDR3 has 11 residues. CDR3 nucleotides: TGTGCCAGCAGCACCGGGACAAAGCAGTTCTTC. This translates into CASSTGTKQFF.

CDR3 residues: CASSQLAGGLSSYEQYF. The CDR3 DNA reads TGTGCCAGCAGCCAACTAGCGGGAGGACTTAGCTCCTACGAGCAGTACTTC. The chain joins TRBV4-2 to TRBJ2-7; TRBD2 matches at 11 bases. J gave up 0 bases and V 2 bases, and 6 bases lay outside the gene matches. The CDR3 has 17 residues. Germline-derived CDR1 and CDR2 are LGHNA and YNFKEQ.

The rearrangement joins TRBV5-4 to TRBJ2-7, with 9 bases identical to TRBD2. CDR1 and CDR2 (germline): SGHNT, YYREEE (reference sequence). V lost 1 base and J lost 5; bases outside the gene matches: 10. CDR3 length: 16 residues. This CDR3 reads CASSLKAGGFPDEQYF. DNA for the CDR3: TGTGCCAGCAGCTTGAAAGCGGGAGGATTTCCTGACGAGCAGTACTTC.

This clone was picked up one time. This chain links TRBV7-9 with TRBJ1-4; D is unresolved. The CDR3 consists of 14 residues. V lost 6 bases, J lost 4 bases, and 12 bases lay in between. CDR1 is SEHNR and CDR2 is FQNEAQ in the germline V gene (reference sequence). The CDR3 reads CASRSGRLNEKLFF. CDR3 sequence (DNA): TGTGCCAGCAGGAGTGGCCGGCTTAATGAAAAACTGTTTTTT.

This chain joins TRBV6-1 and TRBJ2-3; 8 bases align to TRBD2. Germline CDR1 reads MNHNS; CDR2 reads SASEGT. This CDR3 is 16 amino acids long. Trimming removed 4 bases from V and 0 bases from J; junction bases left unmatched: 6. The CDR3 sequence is CASSATSGGSTDTQYF. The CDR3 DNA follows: TGTGCCAGCAGTGCCACTAGCGGAGGCAGCACAGATACGCAGTATTTT.

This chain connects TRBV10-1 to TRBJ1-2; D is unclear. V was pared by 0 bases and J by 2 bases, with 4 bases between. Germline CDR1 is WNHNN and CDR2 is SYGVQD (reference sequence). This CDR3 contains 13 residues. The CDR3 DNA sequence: TGCGCCAGCAGTGAGTCCCAGAACTATGGCTACACCTTC. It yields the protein CASSESQNYGYTF.

The CDR3 spells CASSPGHKETQYF. As DNA, the CDR3 is TGTGCCAGCAGCCCCGGACATAAAGAGACCCAGTACTTC. The chain joins TRBV6-5 to TRBJ2-5; D perhaps matches TRBD1 (5 bases). Germline values: CDR1 MNHEY, CDR2 SVGAGI. V gave up 6 bases and J gave up 3 bases, with 11 bases separating them. The CDR3 consists of 13 residues.

The DNA of the CDR3 is TGCGCCAGCAGTCCGAACGGTGCGGGGCCGAGCACTGAAGCTTTCTTT. Its protein product is CASSPNGAGPSTEAFF. The chain couples TRBV5-1 to TRBJ1-1, with TRBD1 as a possible D gene (5 bases). This CDR3 spans 16 amino acids. In germline, CDR1 is SGHRS, CDR2 YFSETQ. V lost 5 bases and J 4 bases, leaving 21 bases between the germline ends.

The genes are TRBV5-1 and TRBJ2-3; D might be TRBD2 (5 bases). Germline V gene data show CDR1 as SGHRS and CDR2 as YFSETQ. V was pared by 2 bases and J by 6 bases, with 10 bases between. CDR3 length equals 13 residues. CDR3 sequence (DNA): TGCGCCAGCAGCTTAGACTACAGTGATACGCAGTATTTT. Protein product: CASSLDYSDTQYF.

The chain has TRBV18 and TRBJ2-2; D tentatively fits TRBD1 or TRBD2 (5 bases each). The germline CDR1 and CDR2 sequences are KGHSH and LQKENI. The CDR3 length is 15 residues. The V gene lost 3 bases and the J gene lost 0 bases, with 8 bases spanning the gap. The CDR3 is CASSPTGPNTGELFF. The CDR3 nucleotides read TGTGCCAGCTCACCTACGGGACCGAACACCGGGGAGCTGTTTTTT.

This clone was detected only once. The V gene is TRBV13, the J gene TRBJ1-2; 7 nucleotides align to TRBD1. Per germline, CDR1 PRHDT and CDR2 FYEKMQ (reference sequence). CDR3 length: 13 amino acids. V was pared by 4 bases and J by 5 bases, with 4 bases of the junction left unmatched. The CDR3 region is CASSSGQRYGYTF. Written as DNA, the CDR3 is TGTGCCAGCAGCTCGGGACAGAGGTATGGCTACACCTTC.

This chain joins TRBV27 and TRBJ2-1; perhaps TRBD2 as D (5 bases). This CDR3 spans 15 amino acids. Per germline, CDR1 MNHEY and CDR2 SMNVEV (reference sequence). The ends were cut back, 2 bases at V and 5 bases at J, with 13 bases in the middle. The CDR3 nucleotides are TGTGCCAGCAGTTTAATGAGGGCCCTGCACAATGAGCAGTTCTTC. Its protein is CASSLMRALHNEQFF.

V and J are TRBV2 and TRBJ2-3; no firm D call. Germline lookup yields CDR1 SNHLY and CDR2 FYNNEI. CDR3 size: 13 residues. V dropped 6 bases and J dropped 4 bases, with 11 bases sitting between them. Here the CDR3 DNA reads TGTGCCAGCAGAGGCCCTTTGTCAGATACGCAGTATTTT. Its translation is CASRGPLSDTQYF.

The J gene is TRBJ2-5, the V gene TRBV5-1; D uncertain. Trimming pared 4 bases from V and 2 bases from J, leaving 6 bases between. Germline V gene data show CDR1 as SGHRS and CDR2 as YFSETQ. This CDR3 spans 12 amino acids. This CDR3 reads CASSTQQETQYF. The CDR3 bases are TGCGCCAGCAGCACCCAACAAGAGACCCAGTACTTC.

The CDR3, as DNA: TGTGCCAGCAGTGAGCGTTCAGTCAATCAGCCCCAGCATTTT. This encodes CASSERSVNQPQHF. This rearrangement joins TRBV2 to TRBJ1-5; D uncertain. This CDR3 is 14 amino acids long. The V and J ends lost 3 bases and 3 bases respectively, with 9 bases between them. The germline CDR1 and CDR2 sequences are SNHLY and FYNNEI.